The next 5 T cell receptor beta chains were all read from a single sample in a study of blood T cells in healthy people across ages. It was with a sample-barcoded 5' primer and a J-beta primer mix that a second PCR of roughly 6 to 11 cycles was run. MiXCR, run by TCRdb on the 5' RACE reads, gives a single entry per CDR3 protein. This table holds about 780,000 distinct CDR3 sequences, 46% found once. The sample comprised blood. All receptors derive from a man older than 75 in good health.

J is TRBJ2-1 and V is TRBV29-1, with 10 bases aligning to TRBD1. The CDR3 sequence is 16 residues long. Trimming cost V 1 base and J 5 bases; bases outside gene matches: 8. Germline-derived CDR1 and CDR2 are SQVTM and ANQGSEA. CDR3 in DNA: TGCAGCGTTGAAGTAACGGGACAGGGGCTAGACAATGAGCAGTTCTTC. Amino acids: CSVEVTGQGLDNEQFF.

This clonotype was seen only a few times. This chain uses TRBV29-1 with TRBJ2-1; D is perhaps TRBD2 (5 bases). V was pared by 3 bases and J by 8 bases, with 14 bases between. This CDR3 spans 13 amino acids. In germline, CDR1 is SQVTM, CDR2 ANQGSEA. This CDR3 is CSVDSASGDEQFF. The CDR3 DNA reads TGCAGCGTTGATAGTGCGTCCGGGGATGAGCAGTTCTTC.

This clonotype was seen a handful of times. The rearrangement links TRBV24-1 to TRBJ2-3; D unresolved. The CDR3 contains 11 residues. CDR1 and CDR2 from the germline V gene are KGHDR and SFDVKD. V shed 7 bases and J shed 6 bases, with 7 bases lying between them. CDR3 sequence: CATRAGDTQYF. In DNA, the CDR3 is TGTGCCACCAGGGCCGGGGATACGCAGTATTTT.

This chain connects TRBV7-2 to TRBJ2-7, with TRBD2 identical over 8 bases. With 0 bases clipped from V and 7 bases from J, the junction kept 14 bases outside the gene matches. The CDR3 loop spans 17 amino acids. The germline CDR1 and CDR2 sequences are SGHTA and FQGNSA. CDR3 loop: CASSLAPGTRGSGEQYF. The CDR3 region has the DNA TGTGCCAGCAGCTTAGCCCCCGGGACTAGGGGCTCCGGTGAGCAGTACTTC.

The table lists this clonotype with a count of one. The junction departs from germline at one end; a sequencing error may be responsible. The V call is TRBV7-9, the J call TRBJ1-2; D unclear. CDR1 is SEHNR and CDR2 is FQNEAQ in the germline V gene (reference sequence). CDR3 length equals 13 residues. This CDR3 reads CASSFRTTDGYTF. The CDR3 DNA is TGTGCCAGCAGCTTTCGGACCACCGATGGGTACACCTTC.